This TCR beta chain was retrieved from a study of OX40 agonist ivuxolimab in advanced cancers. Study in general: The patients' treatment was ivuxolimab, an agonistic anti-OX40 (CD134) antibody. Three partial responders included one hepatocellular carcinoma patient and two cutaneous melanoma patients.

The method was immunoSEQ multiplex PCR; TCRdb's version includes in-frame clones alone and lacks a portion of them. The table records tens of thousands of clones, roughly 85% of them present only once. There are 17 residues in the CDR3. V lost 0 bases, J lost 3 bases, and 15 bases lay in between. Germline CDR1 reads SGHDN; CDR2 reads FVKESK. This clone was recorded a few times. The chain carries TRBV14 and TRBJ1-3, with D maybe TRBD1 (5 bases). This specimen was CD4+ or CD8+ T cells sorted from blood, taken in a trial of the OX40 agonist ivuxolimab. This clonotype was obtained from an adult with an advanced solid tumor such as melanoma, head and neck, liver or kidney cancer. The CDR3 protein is CASSQDTGTTFGNTIYF. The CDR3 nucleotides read TGTGCCAGCAGCCAAGATACTGGGACCACTTTTGGAAACACCATATATTTT. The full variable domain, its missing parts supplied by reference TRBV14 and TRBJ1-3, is EAGVTQFPSHSVIEKGQTVTLRCDPISGHDNLYWYRRVMGKEIKFLLHFVKESKQDESGMPNNRFLAERTGGTYSTLKVQPAELEDSGVYFCASSQDTGTTFGNTIYFGEGSWLTVV.